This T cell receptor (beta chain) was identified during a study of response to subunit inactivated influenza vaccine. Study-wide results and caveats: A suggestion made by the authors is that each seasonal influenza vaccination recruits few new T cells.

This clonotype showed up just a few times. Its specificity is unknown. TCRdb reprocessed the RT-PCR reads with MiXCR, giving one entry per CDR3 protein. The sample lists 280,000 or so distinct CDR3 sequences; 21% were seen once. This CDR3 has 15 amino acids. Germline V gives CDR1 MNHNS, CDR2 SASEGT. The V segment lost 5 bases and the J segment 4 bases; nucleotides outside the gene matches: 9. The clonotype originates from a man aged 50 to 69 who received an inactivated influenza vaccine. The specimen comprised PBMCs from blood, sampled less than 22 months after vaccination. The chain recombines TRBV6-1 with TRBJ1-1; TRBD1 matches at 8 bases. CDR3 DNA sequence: TGTGCCAGCAGTAAATCGGACAGGGCCCCCACTGAAGCTTTCTTT. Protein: CASSKSDRAPTEAFF.